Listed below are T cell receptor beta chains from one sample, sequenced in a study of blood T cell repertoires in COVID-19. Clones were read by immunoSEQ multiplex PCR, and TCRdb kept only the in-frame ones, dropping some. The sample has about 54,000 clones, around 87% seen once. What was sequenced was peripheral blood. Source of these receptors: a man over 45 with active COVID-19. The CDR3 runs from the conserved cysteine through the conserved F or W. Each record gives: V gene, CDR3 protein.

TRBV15,CATSRDRISYNEQFF
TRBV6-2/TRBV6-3,CASSLQGASSYEQYF
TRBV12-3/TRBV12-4,CASTGATNEKLFF
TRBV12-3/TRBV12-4,CASSTDNGNTIYF
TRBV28,CASSLVPGGYTF
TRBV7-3,CASSPLTSGGRNEQFF
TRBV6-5,CASNGPSQGTLEQYF
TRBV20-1,CSASKRQQETQYF
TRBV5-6,CASSLAPRPGLYGYTF
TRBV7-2,CASRPQGLDTEAFF
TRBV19,CASSIRVGWIEQYF
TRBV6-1,CASSAFGQNSGNTIYF
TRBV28,CASNLGGIGEAFF
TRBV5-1,CASSQTAGARDYEQYF
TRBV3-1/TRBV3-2,CASSSFYAGTGTYEQYF
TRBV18,CASSLSEGTEAFF
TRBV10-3,CAISESGGGRGYTF
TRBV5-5,CASSYYERETQYF
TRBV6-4,CASRDSAYGYTF
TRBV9,CASSSSGGHSNTIYF
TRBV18,CASSLAGSYEQYF
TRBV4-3,CASSQDGDWRNEQFF
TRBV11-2,CASSPRLAKETQYF